The next 25 T cell receptor beta chains were all read from a single sample in a study of T cells expressing NK-cell markers. From its re-call of the 5' RACE reads, TCRdb lists each CDR3 protein once, without DNA. The sample has about 160,000 distinct CDR3 sequences, and its top ten clones hold roughly 20%. Sequenced sample: blood T cells: a sorted CD56 or NKG2C T cell subset, CD4+ or CD8+ T cells, or bulk PBMC T cells (not recorded which). The receptors shown here come from a woman aged 18 to 75 in good health.

V and J are TRBV12-3 or TRBV12-4 and TRBJ1-6; TCRdb reports TRBD1, a call that lacks DNA to check it against. CDR3 size: 14 residues. CDR3 region: CASSYRDYNSPLHF.

The V and J genes are TRBV14 and TRBJ2-7; TCRdb reports TRBD1, a call that lacks DNA to check it against. Germline V gene lookup returns CDR1 SGHDN and CDR2 FVKESK. There are 15 residues in the CDR3. The CDR3 here is CASSVAGTLSYEQYF.

V is TRBV20-1 and J is TRBJ2-5; TCRdb's D gene call, TRBD1, goes unchecked for lack of DNA. Germline lookup yields CDR1 DFQATT and CDR2 SNEGSKA (reference sequence). The CDR3 has 12 residues. Here the CDR3 reads CSAPRGYGTQYF.

The V and J genes are TRBV7-3 and TRBJ2-1; TCRdb's D gene call, TRBD2, goes unchecked for lack of DNA. Germline values: CDR1 SGHTA, CDR2 FQGTGA. The CDR3 length is 18 residues. CDR3 loop: CASSLGTSGGWGYNEQFF.

V usage is TRBV7-2 and J usage is TRBJ2-1; TCRdb reports TRBD2, a call that lacks DNA to check it against. The germline V gene encodes CDR1 SGHTA and CDR2 FQGNSA. This CDR3 has 15 residues. The CDR3 is CASSLGSSRNNEQFF.

The rearrangement links TRBV6-1 to TRBJ2-3; TCRdb designates TRBD2, a call that cannot be tested without DNA. CDR1 is MNHNS, CDR2 SASEGT, per germline. This CDR3 spans 18 amino acids. The CDR3 region is CASSEEEIGGSKGDTQYF.

The gene calls are TRBV4-1 and TRBJ2-7; TCRdb picks TRBD1, but there is no DNA to check that call. The length of the CDR3 is 15 residues. Per the germline V gene, CDR1 is MGHRA and CDR2 is YSYEKL. The CDR3 is CASSQMSPWSYEQYF.

V and J are TRBV12-3 or TRBV12-4 and TRBJ2-4; TCRdb indicates TRBD1, and absent DNA this call remains unverified. CDR3 length equals 15 residues. CDR3 amino acids: CASSLAGMAKNIQYF.

The genes are TRBV28 and TRBJ2-3; the TCRdb D gene call, TRBD1, has no DNA to confirm it. The CDR3 covers 16 residues. Germline values: CDR1 MDHEN, CDR2 SYDVKM. This CDR3 is CASCHPQKGDTDTQYF.

The chain combines TRBV7-3 with TRBJ2-3; the TCRdb call, TRBD2, lacks DNA for checking. The CDR3 spans 16 residues. In germline, CDR1 is SGHTA, CDR2 FQGTGA. CDR3 loop: CASSKGLAANTDTQYF.

The rearrangement links TRBV5-1 to TRBJ2-1. In germline, CDR1 is SGHRS, CDR2 YFSETQ. This CDR3 is 14 amino acids long. This CDR3 reads CASSLSLTYNEQFF.

The V and J genes are TRBV30 and TRBJ1-2; TCRdb selects TRBD1, and the lack of DNA leaves this call unchecked. The CDR3 totals 11 residues. Germline V gene lookup returns CDR1 GTSNPN and CDR2 SVGIG (reference sequence). This CDR3 reads CAWSGGVGYTF.

CDR3 amino acids: CASSLQGSGNQPQHF. This chain joins TRBV12-3 or TRBV12-4 and TRBJ1-5. CDR3 size: 15 residues.

This chain connects TRBV10-3 to TRBJ1-1; TCRdb's assignment of TRBD1 cannot be checked, as there is no DNA. Germline V lookup: CDR1 ENHRY, CDR2 SYGVKD. The CDR3 loop spans 13 amino acids. CDR3 loop: CARRQDLNTEAFF.

CDR3 protein: CSVRTTGGVPTDTQYF. The chain joins TRBV20-1 to TRBJ2-3; TCRdb returns TRBD2, unconfirmable since there is no DNA. CDR1 DFQATT and CDR2 SNEGSKA come from the germline V gene (reference sequence). The length of the CDR3 is 16 residues.

This chain uses TRBV29-1 with TRBJ2-3; TCRdb reports TRBD1, a call that lacks DNA to check it against. CDR3 length: 13 residues. The germline V gene encodes CDR1 SQVTM and CDR2 ANQGSEA. The CDR3 sequence: CSGLRDSTDTQYF.

This chain uses TRBV20-1 with TRBJ2-5; no DNA is available, so the TRBD1 call from TCRdb remains unchecked. Germline loops: CDR1 DFQATT, CDR2 SNEGSKA (reference sequence). This CDR3 has 13 residues. The CDR3 here is CSAGTGPKETQYF.

V is TRBV16 and J is TRBJ1-1. The CDR3 sequence is 13 residues long. Germline CDR1 and CDR2: KGHSY and FQNENV. This CDR3 reads CASSQFGGTEAFF.

V gene TRBV19 combines with J gene TRBJ2-7; lacking DNA, the TRBD1 call made by TCRdb goes unchecked. Germline-derived CDR1 and CDR2 are LNHDA and SQIVND (reference sequence). The CDR3 loop spans 13 amino acids. The chain's CDR3 is CASRSTPGGWQYF.

The chain couples TRBV12-3 or TRBV12-4 to TRBJ1-5; there is no DNA to check the TCRdb D call of TRBD1. This CDR3 region has 15 residues. The chain's CDR3 is CASSSYRGLNQPQHF.

The genes are TRBV5-6 and TRBJ2-3; the D call from TCRdb, TRBD2, cannot be confirmed without DNA. Germline V lookup: CDR1 SGHDT, CDR2 YYEEEE. This CDR3 comprises 16 residues. Here the CDR3 reads CASSRGRTSHTDTQYF.

J is TRBJ1-5 and V is TRBV7-2. From germline, CDR1 is SGHTA and CDR2 FQGNSA. The CDR3 has 16 residues. CDR3 sequence reads: CASSLGGQRAYQPQHF.

The chain uses TRBV28 and TRBJ1-5; lacking DNA, the TRBD1 call made by TCRdb goes unchecked. Germline V CDR1 and CDR2: MDHEN, SYDVKM. The CDR3 sequence is 14 residues long. Here the CDR3 reads CAIQRAGGGQPQHF.

V is TRBV2 and J is TRBJ1-2. This CDR3 region has 12 residues. Germline V gene data show CDR1 as SNHLY and CDR2 as FYNNEI. CDR3 protein: CASSEATYGYTF.

This sequence joins TRBV5-1 and TRBJ1-3; TCRdb calls TRBD1, which cannot be checked without DNA. The CDR3 covers 16 residues. The germline V gene encodes CDR1 SGHRS and CDR2 YFSETQ. The CDR3 sequence: CASSLSTGNSGNTIYF.